The T cell receptor beta chain described here comes from a study of response to subunit inactivated influenza vaccine. Whole-study results and caveats: Seasonal influenza vaccination, on each occasion, was suggested by the authors to recruit few new T cells.

Many counts were recorded for this clonotype. What it recognizes is unknown. Per the germline V gene, CDR1 is SQVTM and CDR2 is ANQGSEA. CDR3 length equals 11 residues. Between the trimmed V and J ends, which lost 5 bases and 4 bases, there was a span of 8 bases. TCRdb passed the RT-PCR reads through MiXCR, listing each CDR3 protein once. The sample has some 600,000 distinct CDR3 sequences, 14% seen once. Source: PBMCs from blood, taken around 15 days before vaccination. This TCR derives from a man aged 45 to 65 who received an inactivated influenza vaccine. The J gene is TRBJ2-5, the V gene TRBV29-1; D is unresolved. CDR3 coding DNA: TGCAGCGTTCAAGGGTCAGAGACCCAGTACTTC. Protein: CSVQGSETQYF.